Described below is a single T cell receptor (beta chain) sequence and its context. Here immunoSEQ multiplex PCR was the method, and the copy in TCRdb shows in-frame clones only, minus some. The sample has about 120,000 clones; about 89% are singletons. The data derive from a study of T cell responses to AZD1222 COVID-19 vaccine. The sequencing used peripheral blood, collected on day 0 of AZD1222 vaccination. This sequence originates from an adult in good health.

The CDR3 here is CASSLTNSGDYEQYF. CDR3 in DNA: TGCGCCAGCAGCTTGACCAACAGTGGAGACTACGAGCAGTACTTC. The V gene is TRBV5-1, the J gene TRBJ2-7; D remains unclear. The CDR3 consists of 15 residues. Trimming cost V 1 base and J 3 bases, with 14 bases left between them. Germline CDR1 reads SGHRS; CDR2 reads YFSETQ. Full variable domain (rest looked up from reference TRBV5-1 and TRBJ2-7): KAGVTQTPRYLIKTRGQQVTLSCSPISGHRSVSWYQQTPGQGLQFLFEYFSETQRNKGNFPGRFSGRQFSNSRSEMNVSTLELGDSALYLCASSLTNSGDYEQYFGPGTRLTVT.